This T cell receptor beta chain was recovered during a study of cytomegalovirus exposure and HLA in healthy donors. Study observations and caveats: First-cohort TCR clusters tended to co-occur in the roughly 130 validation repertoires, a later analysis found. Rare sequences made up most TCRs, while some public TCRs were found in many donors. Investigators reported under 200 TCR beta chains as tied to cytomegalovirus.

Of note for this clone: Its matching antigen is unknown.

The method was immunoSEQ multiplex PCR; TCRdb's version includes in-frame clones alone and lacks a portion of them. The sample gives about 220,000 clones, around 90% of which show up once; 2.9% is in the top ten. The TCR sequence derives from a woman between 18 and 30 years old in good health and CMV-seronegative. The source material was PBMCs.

CDR3 coding DNA: TGTGCCAGCAGCCAAGCGGTTGGTCCCCAGCATTTT. Translated, it gives CASSQAVGPQHF. The chain joins TRBV14 to TRBJ1-5; D remains unclear. V was shortened by 1 base and J by 10 bases, with 8 bases between the two germline ends. This CDR3 has 12 residues. Germline V gene sequence: CDR1 SGHDN, CDR2 FVKESK.